The 29 T cell receptor beta chains given below trace back to one sample, sequenced in a study of beta chain features in type 1 diabetes (dated by TCRdb to the late 2010s). Receptor libraries were prepared by the immunoSEQ multiplex PCR assay. All of the isolated RNA was reverse transcribed with the High Capacity cDNA Reverse Transcription Kit, so expressed TCRB transcripts were sequenced. TCRdb's version of the immuneACCESS table is confined to in-frame rearrangements and falls short of the full clone set. An unresolved V gene accounts for under half of the shortfall where checked; the remainder is of unknown origin. Present in this sample are over 700,000 clones, around a sixth of which were seen just once. 0.023% of the sample lies in the top ten. The sequenced sample was naive CD4+ T cells from blood. According to the study, the label for this sample's cell subset or site signals: true naive CD4+ T cells. The receptors here all came from a woman between 18 and 29 years old in good health.

This clone has just a few counts. The rearrangement links TRBV28 to TRBJ2-7; D is possibly TRBD1 (5 bases). This CDR3 comprises 13 residues. V was cut by 5 bases and J by 0 bases, with 8 bases left in between. Germline assignment: CDR1 MDHEN and CDR2 SYDVKM. This chain's CDR3 is CASSRQSSYEQYF. As DNA, the CDR3 is TGTGCCAGCAGTAGACAGAGCTCCTACGAGCAGTACTTC.

This clone was detected only a few times. The chain recombines TRBV7-9 with TRBJ2-5; 11 bases are a match to TRBD2. The length of the CDR3 is 15 residues. V trimming: 5 bases; J trimming: 0 bases; junction bases outside the gene matches: 2. Per germline, CDR1 SEHNR and CDR2 FQNEAQ (reference sequence). This chain's CDR3 is CASSGGLADQETQYF. The CDR3 DNA is TGTGCCAGCAGCGGGGGACTAGCGGACCAAGAGACCCAGTACTTC.

This clone was observed a handful of times. The chain recombines TRBV15 with TRBJ2-7; the D is unclear. The germline CDR1 and CDR2 sequences are LNHNV and YYDKDF (reference sequence). The CDR3 runs to 15 residues. Between the trimmed V and J ends, which lost 4 bases and 2 bases, there was a span of 15 bases. CDR3 loop: CATSNIVRSTYEQYF. The CDR3 DNA reads TGTGCCACCAGCAATATAGTTCGATCTACCTACGAGCAGTACTTC.

The chain uses TRBV4-3 and TRBJ1-1, with TRBD1 as a possible D gene (5 bases). This CDR3 spans 16 amino acids. With 0 bases removed from V and 2 bases from J, the gap between germline ends came to 13 bases. Germline CDR1 and CDR2: LGHNA and YSLEER. The CDR3 reads CASSQDKGRENTEAFF. The CDR3 DNA follows: TGCGCCAGCAGCCAAGATAAAGGCAGGGAAAACACTGAAGCTTTCTTT.

Worth noting for this clone: Other DNA variants within this sample encode the same CDR3. The V and J genes are TRBV7-2 and TRBJ2-2; perhaps TRBD2 as D (6 bases). This CDR3 has 15 residues. Trimming cost V 2 bases and J 1 base, with 8 bases left between them. The V gene's germline CDR1 is SGHTA and CDR2 FQGNSA. Here the CDR3 reads CASSLYGRNTGELFF. In nucleotides, the CDR3 is TGTGCCAGCAGCTTATACGGGAGGAACACCGGGGAGCTGTTTTTT.

This clone came up a few times. The V gene is TRBV7-2, the J gene TRBJ2-1; D is unclear. CDR1 and CDR2 (germline): SGHTA, FQGNSA. There are 14 residues in the CDR3. V lost 0 bases and J 4 bases, leaving 7 bases between the germline ends. The CDR3 is CASSLAPLYNEQFF. The CDR3 DNA follows: TGTGCCAGCAGCTTAGCGCCCCTTTACAATGAGCAGTTCTTC.

This chain uses TRBV9 with TRBJ2-1; maybe TRBD2 (5 bases). The CDR3 loop spans 15 amino acids. V lost 0 bases, J lost 8 bases, and 15 bases lay in between. Germline CDR1 is SGDLS and CDR2 is YYNGEE. Here the CDR3 reads CASSVALSGFHEQFF. For the CDR3, the DNA is TGTGCCAGCAGCGTAGCGCTTTCGGGGTTCCATGAGCAGTTCTTC.

The chain employs TRBV4-2 and TRBJ2-5; TRBD2 might be the D (5 bases). V was cut by 4 bases and J by 5 bases, with 14 bases left in between. The CDR3 totals 14 residues. The germline V gene encodes CDR1 LGHNA and CDR2 YNFKEQ. In nucleotides, the CDR3 is TGTGCCAGCAGCCCCACGGACTCGGGGGAGACCCAGTACTTC. Translated, it gives CASSPTDSGETQYF.

With regard to this clone: This specimen includes other DNA sequences encoding the same CDR3. This chain joins TRBV9 and TRBJ2-3; the D is unclear. Germline V gene lookup returns CDR1 SGDLS and CDR2 YYNGEE. This CDR3 region has 14 residues. V lost 0 bases and J 0 bases, leaving 5 bases between the germline ends. The CDR3 sequence is CASSVAGSTDTQYF. As DNA, the CDR3 is TGTGCCAGCAGCGTAGCCGGGAGCACAGATACGCAGTATTTT.

V gene TRBV7-2 combines with J gene TRBJ2-3; 8 positions agree with TRBD1. Trimming at V came to 5 bases and at J to 0 bases, leaving 13 bases not matched to a gene. CDR1 is SGHTA and CDR2 is FQGNSA in the germline V gene. CDR3 length: 18 amino acids. CDR3 amino acids: CASSLRDRLSTSTDTQYF. DNA for the CDR3: TGTGCCAGCAGCCTACGGGACAGGCTTTCTACTAGCACAGATACGCAGTATTTT.

The chain has TRBV7-9 and TRBJ2-7, with D possibly matching TRBD2 (6 bases). Trimming removed 5 bases at V and 3 bases at J, with 20 bases between. The length of the CDR3 is 16 residues. Per germline, CDR1 SEHNR and CDR2 FQNEAQ (reference sequence). This CDR3 reads CASSPQGGILVYEQYF. The CDR3 region has the DNA TGTGCCAGCAGCCCTCAGGGCGGGATCTTAGTCTACGAGCAGTACTTC.

This clone has more than one count but fewer than ten. The V call is TRBV7-8, the J call TRBJ1-2, with 10 bases fitting TRBD1. This CDR3 spans 13 amino acids. The germline CDR1 and CDR2 sequences are SGHVS and FQNEAQ. V lost 4 bases to trimming and J lost 5 bases; unmatched junction nucleotides: 1. This CDR3 is CASSSGQGYGYTF. The CDR3 DNA is TGTGCCAGCAGCTCGGGACAGGGGTATGGCTACACCTTC.

The chain combines TRBV27 with TRBJ1-5, with D hard to call. Per the germline V gene, CDR1 is MNHEY and CDR2 is SMNVEV (reference sequence). This CDR3 has 14 amino acids. The germline V and J ends were trimmed by 5 bases and 9 bases, with 17 bases remaining between them. In nucleotides, the CDR3 is TGTGCCAGCAGTCCCCTAGGGCATTCTCGGCCCCAGCATTTT. Translated, it gives CASSPLGHSRPQHF.

The gene calls are TRBV25-1 and TRBJ2-5; 8 nucleotides match TRBD1. The V gene end was trimmed by 6 bases and the J gene end by 5 bases; junction bases not matched to a gene: 5. The CDR3 sequence is 13 residues long. Germline V gives CDR1 MGHDK, CDR2 SYGVNS. The DNA of the CDR3 is TGTGCCAGCAGCAGGACAGGGCGGGAGACCCAGTACTTC. Amino acids: CASSRTGRETQYF. Based on the CDR3 plus reference TRBV25-1 and TRBJ2-5, the full variable domain is EADIYQTPRYLVIGTGKKITLECSQTMGHDKMYWYQQDPGMELHLIHYSYGVNSTEKGDLSSESTVSRIRTEHFPLTLESARPSHTSQYLCASSRTGRETQYFGPGTRLLVL.

V usage is TRBV14 and J usage is TRBJ2-1; TRBD2 matches 8 bases. Germline CDR1 SGHDN, CDR2 FVKESK. V lost 2 bases and J lost 4; bases outside the gene matches: 13. The CDR3 is made up of 18 amino acids. The CDR3 DNA sequence: TGTGCCAGCAGCCAACCCGCAGCGGGAGAGTTTCGGTACAATGAGCAGTTCTTC. This encodes CASSQPAAGEFRYNEQFF.

This clone showed up just a few times. The rearrangement uses TRBV27 and TRBJ2-2; D is undetermined. The V gene's germline CDR1 is MNHEY and CDR2 SMNVEV (reference sequence). There are 13 residues in the CDR3. V was cut by 5 bases and J by 2 bases, with 6 bases left in between. The CDR3 nucleotides are TGTGCCAGCAGTCCAAAAAACACCGGGGAGCTGTTTTTT. This gives the protein CASSPKNTGELFF.

Regarding this clone: At the DNA level, this CDR3 is encoded by other sequences in the same sample as well. The chain uses TRBV18 and TRBJ1-1; D perhaps matches TRBD1 (5 bases). V dropped 3 bases and J dropped 3 bases, with 8 bases sitting between them. The CDR3 has 13 amino acids. Germline CDR1 KGHSH, CDR2 LQKENI. In DNA, the CDR3 is TGTGCCAGCTCACCCAGGGTCGACACTGAAGCTTTCTTT. Amino acids: CASSPRVDTEAFF.

The chain employs TRBV10-3 and TRBJ2-2; 15 positions match TRBD2. The V gene end was trimmed by 6 bases and the J gene end by 4 bases; junction bases not matched to a gene: 15. The germline V gene has CDR1 ENHRY and CDR2 SYGVKD. CDR3 length: 20 amino acids. The CDR3 sequence: CAISPNLGLAGGPSTGELFF. The CDR3 DNA reads as TGTGCCATCAGCCCCAACTTGGGACTAGCGGGAGGACCCTCCACCGGGGAGCTGTTTTTT.

The rearrangement links TRBV4-2 to TRBJ1-3, with no clear D. The CDR3 is 16 residues long. Trimming left V 1 base short and J 5 bases short, with 15 bases between. Germline CDR1 is LGHNA and CDR2 is YNFKEQ. As DNA, the CDR3 is TGTGCCAGCAGCCAAGGGGCAACGCGATCAAGAAACACCATATATTTT. Translation gives CASSQGATRSRNTIYF.

This clone was seen a few times. The chain links TRBV7-2 to TRBJ1-2, with a tentative D call TRBD1 (5 bases). The ends were cut back, 4 bases at V and 10 bases at J, with 19 bases in the middle. Germline values: CDR1 SGHTA, CDR2 FQGNSA. The CDR3 is 14 residues long. This CDR3 is CASSSGTRKWDYTF. The CDR3, as DNA: TGTGCCAGCAGCTCCGGGACCAGGAAATGGGACTACACCTTC.

This rearrangement joins TRBV6-1 to TRBJ1-5; D possibly corresponds to TRBD1 (5 bases). The V end was cut by 8 bases, the J end by 0 bases, with 11 bases between. This CDR3 is built from 14 residues. Germline values: CDR1 MNHNS, CDR2 SASEGT. The CDR3 coding sequence is TGTGCCAGCTCCTGGGACTATAGCAATCAGCCCCAGCATTTT. It specifies CASSWDYSNQPQHF.

This sequence joins TRBV5-1 and TRBJ2-7; the D call may be TRBD1 or TRBD2 (7 bases each). Germline lookup yields CDR1 SGHRS and CDR2 YFSETQ. CDR3 length equals 13 residues. Trimming pared 6 bases from V and 2 bases from J, leaving 12 bases between. In DNA form, the CDR3 reads TGCGCCAGCAAGACAGGGACTACCTACGAGCAGTACTTC. This gives the protein CASKTGTTYEQYF.

The chain combines TRBV28 with TRBJ1-1; D might be TRBD1 (5 bases). The germline gives CDR1 MDHEN, CDR2 SYDVKM. Trimming removed 4 bases from V and 4 bases from J, with 13 bases in between. The CDR3 covers 14 residues. The CDR3 DNA follows: TGTGCCAGCAGTTCCCCCGGTAGGGGCACTGAAGCTTTCTTT. It encodes CASSSPGRGTEAFF.

This clone was observed a handful of times. This chain joins TRBV19 and TRBJ1-5, with D possibly being TRBD1 (5 bases). The CDR3 runs to 15 residues. V shed 2 bases and J shed 1 base, with 9 bases lying between them. Germline CDR1 is LNHDA and CDR2 is SQIVND (reference sequence). Written as DNA, the CDR3 is TGTGCCAGTAGTATAACCCGGGGGAGCAATCAGCCCCAGCATTTT. Protein sequence: CASSITRGSNQPQHF.

In its sample, this clone was seen a few times. The chain has TRBV5-4 and TRBJ2-7; D uncertain. Looked up from germline, CDR1 is SGHNT and CDR2 is YYREEE (reference sequence). CDR3 length: 12 residues. V lost 4 bases to trimming and J lost 3 bases, with 8 bases between them. CDR3 DNA sequence: TGTGCCAGCAGCAATGACGGCTACGAGCAGTACTTC. Translated: CASSNDGYEQYF.

The genes are TRBV5-1 and TRBJ2-2; perhaps D is TRBD1 or TRBD2 (5 bases each). The V end lost 5 bases, the J end lost 2 bases, and 13 bases lay between the germline ends. CDR1 and CDR2 (germline): SGHRS, YFSETQ. The CDR3 runs 15 residues. CDR3: CASSWGSTNTGELFF. The CDR3 DNA reads as TGCGCCAGCAGTTGGGGGTCGACTAACACCGGGGAGCTGTTTTTT.

The chain joins TRBV21-1 to TRBJ2-1. TRBV21-1 is labeled a pseudogene. The CDR3 has 14 amino acids. DNA of the CDR3: TGTGCCAGCTTGCGGGACAATATTTTATATGAGCAGTTCTTC. This sequence encodes CASLRDNILYEQFF.

The chain has TRBV7-9 and TRBJ2-2; D not resolved. V gave up 1 base and J gave up 4 bases, with 7 bases separating them. Germline V gene sequence: CDR1 SEHNR, CDR2 FQNEAQ (reference sequence). CDR3 length equals 14 residues. The CDR3 loop reads CASSLGGSTGELFF. The CDR3 nucleotides read TGTGCCAGCAGCTTAGGTGGTAGCACCGGGGAGCTGTTTTTT.

In its sample, this clone was seen a few times. The chain couples TRBV7-2 to TRBJ2-3, with TRBD2 matching over 10 bases. The CDR3 extends over 15 amino acids. V shed 5 bases and J 5 bases; nucleotides not matched to a gene: 7. In germline, CDR1 is SGHTA, CDR2 FQGNSA. The CDR3 DNA sequence: TGTGCCAGCAGCCTAAGCGGGAGGGCAGGAGATACGCAGTATTTT. This gives the protein CASSLSGRAGDTQYF.